This T cell receptor beta chain is drawn from a study of chemoradiotherapy in HPV16-positive cancers. Overall study results and limits: Functional assays defining HPV-specific T cells used only a couple of HPV16-positive patients.

TCRdb's copy holds only in-frame clones and misses some; the assay was immunoSEQ multiplex PCR. The sample lists tens of thousands of clones, over 90% seen once, with approximately 19% in the top ten. Germline V gives CDR1 SGHDN, CDR2 FVKESK. The CDR3 is 16 residues long. V dropped 3 bases and J dropped 11 bases, with 23 bases sitting between them. Regarding this clone: No antigen is known for it.

This sequence was found in a human donor with HPV-associated anogenital cancer. The source was blood, collected from a patient who underwent chemoradiotherapy. The chain recombines TRBV14 with TRBJ2-4, with D perhaps TRBD2 (5 bases). The DNA of the CDR3 is TGTGCCAGCAGCCACGAGCGACGGGGTATTTACCAGGTTCAGTACTTC. It yields the protein CASSHERRGIYQVQYF.